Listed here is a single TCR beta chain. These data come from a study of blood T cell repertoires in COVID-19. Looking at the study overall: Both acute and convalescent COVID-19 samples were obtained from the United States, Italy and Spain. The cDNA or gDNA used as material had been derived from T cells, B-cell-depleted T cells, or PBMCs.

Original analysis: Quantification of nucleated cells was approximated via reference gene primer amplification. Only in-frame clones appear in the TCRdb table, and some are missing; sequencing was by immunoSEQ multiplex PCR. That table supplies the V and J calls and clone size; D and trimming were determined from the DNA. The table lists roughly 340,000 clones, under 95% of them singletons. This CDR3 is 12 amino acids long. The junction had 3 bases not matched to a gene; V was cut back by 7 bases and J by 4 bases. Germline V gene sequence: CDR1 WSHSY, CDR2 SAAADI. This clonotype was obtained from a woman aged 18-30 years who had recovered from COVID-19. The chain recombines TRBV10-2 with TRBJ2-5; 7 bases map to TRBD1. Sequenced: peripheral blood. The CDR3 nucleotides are TGCGCCAGCAAGACAGGGTTAGAGACCCAGTACTTC. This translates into CASKTGLETQYF.